The source of this TCR beta chain is a study of Ad26.COV2.S vaccination and SARS-CoV-2 variants. Study results and caveats: Breadth measured for non-spike TCRs was similar across vaccine and placebo recipients. Substantial response breadth was reportedly seen for spike-specific CD8+ and CD4+ T cells after vaccination.

As to this clone: Antigen specificity is unknown.

Germline-derived CDR1 and CDR2 are KGHDR and SFDVKD. V lost 3 bases, J lost 2 bases, and 9 bases lay in between. The CDR3 is 15 residues long. The method was immunoSEQ multiplex PCR; TCRdb's version includes in-frame clones alone and lacks a portion of them. The sample lists about 440,000 clones, 90% seen once, with around 4.5% in the top ten. Treatment noted: some 19 received Ad26.COV2.S at low or high dose, single or two shots; several received placebo; per-sample allocation not given. Each sample was drawn 63 days after the first injection (of vaccine or placebo). The vaccine antigen was prefusion-stabilized Wuhan SARS-CoV-2 spike.

The chain links TRBV24-1 to TRBJ2-2, with a possible D match to TRBD1 (6 bases). The sequences come from peripheral blood, collected in a trial of Ad26.COV2.S vaccine versus placebo. The TCR comes from a person aged 18 to 65 who received the Ad26.COV2.S COVID-19 vaccine or a placebo. The CDR3 DNA follows: TGTGCCACCAGTGATCAACAGGGTAACACCGGGGAGCTGTTTTTT. Its protein is CATSDQQGNTGELFF.